This T cell receptor (beta chain) was observed in a study of blood T cell repertoires in COVID-19. TCRdb's table, derived via immunoSEQ multiplex PCR, lists solely in-frame clones and lacks some. Of 110,000 to 150,000 clones detected, 80% to 90% appear once; the ten largest clones hold approximately 2.8%. Unmatched junction bases numbered 7, after V lost 5 bases and J lost 4 bases. Germline V gene data show CDR1 as KGHSH and CDR2 as LQKENI. The CDR3 is made up of 15 amino acids. What was sequenced was peripheral blood. The rearrangement uses TRBV18 and TRBJ2-7; 11 nucleotides agree with TRBD2. The clonotype was recovered from a woman aged 55-70 years with active COVID-19. CDR3 amino acids: CASSSGTSGQYEQYF. CDR3 nucleotide sequence: TGTGCCAGCTCATCTGGGACTAGCGGACAGTACGAGCAGTACTTC.